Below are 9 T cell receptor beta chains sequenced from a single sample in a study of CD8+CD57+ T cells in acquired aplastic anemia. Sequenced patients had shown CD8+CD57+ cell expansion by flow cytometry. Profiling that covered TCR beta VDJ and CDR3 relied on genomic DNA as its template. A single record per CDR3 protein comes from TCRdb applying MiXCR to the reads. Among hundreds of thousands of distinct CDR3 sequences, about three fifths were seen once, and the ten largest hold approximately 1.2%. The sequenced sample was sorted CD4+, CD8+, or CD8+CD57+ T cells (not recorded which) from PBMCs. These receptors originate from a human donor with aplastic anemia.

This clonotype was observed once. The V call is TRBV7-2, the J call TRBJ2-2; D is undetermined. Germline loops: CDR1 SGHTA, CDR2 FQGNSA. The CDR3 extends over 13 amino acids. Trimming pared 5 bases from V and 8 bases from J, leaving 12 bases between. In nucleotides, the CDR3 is TGTGCCAGCAGCCTAGATGAAAGGGGGGAGCTGTTTTTT. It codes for CASSLDERGELFF.

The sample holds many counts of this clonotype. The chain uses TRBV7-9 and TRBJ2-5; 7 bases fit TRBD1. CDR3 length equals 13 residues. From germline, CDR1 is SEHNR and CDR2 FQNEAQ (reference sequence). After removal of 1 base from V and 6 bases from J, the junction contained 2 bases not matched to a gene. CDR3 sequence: CASSLGQGQTQYF. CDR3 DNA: TGTGCCAGCAGCTTAGGACAGGGTCAGACCCAGTACTTC. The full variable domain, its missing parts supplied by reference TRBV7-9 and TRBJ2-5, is DTGVSQNPRHKITKRGQNVTFRCDPISEHNRLYWYRQTLGQGPEFLTYFQNEAQLEKSRLLSDRFSAERPKGSFSTLEIQRTEQGDSAMYLCASSLGQGQTQYFGPGTRLLVL.

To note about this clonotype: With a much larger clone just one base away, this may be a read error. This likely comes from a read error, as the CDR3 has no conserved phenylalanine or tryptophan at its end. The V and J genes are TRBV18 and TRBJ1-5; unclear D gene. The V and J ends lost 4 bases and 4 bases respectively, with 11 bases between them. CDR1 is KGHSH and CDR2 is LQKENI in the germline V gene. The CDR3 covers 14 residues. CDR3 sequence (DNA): TGTGCCAGCTCACAGGACCGCCAAAATCAGCCCCAGCATCTT. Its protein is CASSQDRQNQPQHL.

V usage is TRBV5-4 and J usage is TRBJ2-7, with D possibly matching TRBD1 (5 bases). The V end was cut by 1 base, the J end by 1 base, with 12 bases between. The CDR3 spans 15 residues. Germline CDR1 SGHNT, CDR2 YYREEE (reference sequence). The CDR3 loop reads CASSLFDRSSYEQYF. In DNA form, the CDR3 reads TGTGCCAGCAGCTTGTTCGACAGATCATCCTACGAGCAGTACTTC.

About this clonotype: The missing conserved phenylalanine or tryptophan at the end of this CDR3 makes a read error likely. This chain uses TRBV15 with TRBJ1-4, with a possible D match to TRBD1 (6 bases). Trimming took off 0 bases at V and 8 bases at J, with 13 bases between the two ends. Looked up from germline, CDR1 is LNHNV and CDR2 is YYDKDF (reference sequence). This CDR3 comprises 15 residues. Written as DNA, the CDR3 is TGTGCCACCAGCAGAGAAGCCAGGGGTGTGGAAAAACTGTTTCTT. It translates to CATSREARGVEKLFL.

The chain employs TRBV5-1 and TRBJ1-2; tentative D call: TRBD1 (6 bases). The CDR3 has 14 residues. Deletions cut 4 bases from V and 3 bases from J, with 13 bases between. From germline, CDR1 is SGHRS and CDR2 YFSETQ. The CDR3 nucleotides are TGCGCCAGCAGCCCCCAGGGGCGGGACTATGGCTACACCTTC. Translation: CASSPQGRDYGYTF.

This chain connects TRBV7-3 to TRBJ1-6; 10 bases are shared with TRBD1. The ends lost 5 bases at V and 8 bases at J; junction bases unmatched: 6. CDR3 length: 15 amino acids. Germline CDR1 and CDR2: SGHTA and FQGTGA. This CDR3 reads CASSPGTGDDSPLHF. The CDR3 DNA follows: TGTGCCAGCAGCCCCGGGACAGGGGATGATTCACCCCTCCACTTT.

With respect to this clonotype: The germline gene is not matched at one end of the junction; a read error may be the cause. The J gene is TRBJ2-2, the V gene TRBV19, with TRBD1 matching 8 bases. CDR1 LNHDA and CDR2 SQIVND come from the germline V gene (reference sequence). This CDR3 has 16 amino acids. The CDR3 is CASSIRGGQAVMELFF. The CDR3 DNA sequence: TGTGCCAGTAGTATACGAGGGGGACAGGCAGTGATGGAGCTGTTCTTT.

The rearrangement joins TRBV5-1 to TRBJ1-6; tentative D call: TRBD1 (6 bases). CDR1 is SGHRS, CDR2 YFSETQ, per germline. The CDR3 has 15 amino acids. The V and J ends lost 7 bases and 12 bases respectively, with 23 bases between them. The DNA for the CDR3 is TGCGCCAGCGGAACAGGGAGGGGGGTTCGCGTACCCCTCCACTTT. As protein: CASGTGRGVRVPLHF.